The 7 T cell receptor beta chains reported below all come from one sample, sequenced in a study of shared clonotypes between healthy human individuals. Sequencing was performed with immunoSEQ multiplex PCR; in TCRdb, only in-frame clones are kept and a portion is missing. The sample lists 2,500,000 or so clones, 93% occurring once. Material: naive CD4+ T cells from PBMCs. Subset here: CD45RA+ positively selected. These receptors came from a man aged 18 to 29 in good health. Some clones in this sample may be carry-over from other donors' samples.

The chain uses TRBV7-2 and TRBJ2-2; no clear D. CDR1 is SGHTA and CDR2 is FQGNSA in the germline V gene. V lost 5 bases and J lost 3, with 7 bases in between. The CDR3 has 13 amino acids. The DNA for the CDR3 is TGTGCCAGCAGCATATTATACACCGGGGAGCTGTTTTTT. Protein sequence: CASSILYTGELFF.

The J gene is TRBJ2-1, the V gene TRBV7-3; 8 positions match TRBD2. Per the germline V gene, CDR1 is SGHTA and CDR2 is FQGTGA. The CDR3 totals 15 residues. With V trimmed by 0 bases and J by 5 bases, 3 bases remained unmatched. CDR3 region: CASSLTTGGNNEQFF. The CDR3 nucleotides read TGTGCCAGCAGCTTAACGACGGGAGGGAACAATGAGCAGTTCTTC.

This clone came up once. The chain combines TRBV28 with TRBJ1-5, with D possibly being TRBD1 (6 bases). Germline V CDR1 and CDR2: MDHEN, SYDVKM. Trimming removed 3 bases from V and 15 bases from J, with 18 bases in between. The CDR3 contains 13 residues. CDR3 sequence reads: CASSLGGPTRPHF. CDR3 nucleotide sequence: TGTGCCAGCAGTTTGGGGGGGCCTACCCGCCCGCATTTT.

This chain uses TRBV4-1 with TRBJ1-1; D is ambiguous. Germline V gives CDR1 MGHRA, CDR2 YSYEKL. CDR3 length equals 13 residues. V was clipped by 4 bases and J by 3 bases, with 9 bases between them. CDR3 in amino acids: CASSPFIDTEAFF. CDR3 in DNA: TGCGCCAGCAGCCCCTTCATTGACACTGAAGCTTTCTTT.

The chain links TRBV28 to TRBJ1-5; no definite D call. V was cut by 8 bases and J by 3 bases, with 11 bases left in between. This CDR3 is 13 amino acids long. The V gene's germline CDR1 is MDHEN and CDR2 SYDVKM. The CDR3 DNA reads TGTGCCAGCCGCTCTACTAACAATCAGCCCCAGCATTTT. It translates to CASRSTNNQPQHF. Full variable domain (outside the CDR3, taken from reference TRBV28 and TRBJ1-5): DVKVTQSSRYLVKRTGEKVFLECVQDMDHENMFWYRQDPGLGLRLIYFSYDVKMKEKGDIPEGYSVSREKKERFSLILESASTNQTSMYLCASRSTNNQPQHFGDGTRLSIL.

This chain uses TRBV5-1 with TRBJ2-5; D possibly corresponds to TRBD2 (6 bases). Germline V gene lookup returns CDR1 SGHRS and CDR2 YFSETQ. The CDR3 sequence is 17 residues long. Deletions cut 5 bases from V and 3 bases from J, with 23 bases between. The chain's CDR3 is CASSQGGGTPGKETQYF. For the CDR3, the DNA is TGCGCCAGCAGTCAAGGTGGCGGGACCCCGGGGAAAGAGACCCAGTACTTC.

The chain employs TRBV2 and TRBJ2-5, with D tentatively TRBD1 (5 bases). The CDR3 spans 13 residues. Germline CDR1 is SNHLY and CDR2 is FYNNEI. V was pared by 7 bases and J by 1 base, with 10 bases between. The CDR3 loop is CASKGRAQETQYF. In nucleotides, the CDR3 is TGTGCCAGCAAGGGCAGGGCCCAAGAGACCCAGTACTTC.